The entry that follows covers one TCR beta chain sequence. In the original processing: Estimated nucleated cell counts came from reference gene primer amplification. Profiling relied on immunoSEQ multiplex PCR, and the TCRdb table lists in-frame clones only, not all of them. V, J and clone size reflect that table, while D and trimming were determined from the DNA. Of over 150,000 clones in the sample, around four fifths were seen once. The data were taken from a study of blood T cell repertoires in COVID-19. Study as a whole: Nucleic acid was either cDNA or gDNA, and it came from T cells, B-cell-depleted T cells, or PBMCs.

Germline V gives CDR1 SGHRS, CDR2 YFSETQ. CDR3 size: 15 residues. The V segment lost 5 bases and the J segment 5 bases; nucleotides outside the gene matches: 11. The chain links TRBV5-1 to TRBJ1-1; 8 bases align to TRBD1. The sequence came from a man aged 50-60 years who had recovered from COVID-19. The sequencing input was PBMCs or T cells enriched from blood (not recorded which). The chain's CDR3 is CASSPGGRDGTEAFF. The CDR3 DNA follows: TGCGCCAGCAGTCCAGGGGGCAGGGACGGGACTGAAGCTTTCTTT. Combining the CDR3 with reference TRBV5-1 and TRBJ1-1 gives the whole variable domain KAGVTQTPRYLIKTRGQQVTLSCSPISGHRSVSWYQQTPGQGLQFLFEYFSETQRNKGNFPGRFSGRQFSNSRSEMNVSTLELGDSALYLCASSPGGRDGTEAFFGQGTRLTVV.